The TCR beta chain described here comes from a study of cytomegalovirus exposure and HLA in healthy donors. Study-wide results and caveats: Later analysis suggested links between common viral pathogens and several top significant clusters. A classifier reportedly called cytomegalovirus status with high sensitivity and specificity. For most TCR beta V segments, an earlier analysis put the productive rate at about 87% or about 30% of the time. Researchers catalogued roughly 150 TCR beta chains as cytomegalovirus-associated.

In the case of this clone: Its matching antigen is unknown.

This CDR3 has 16 residues. J lost 7 bases, V lost 3 bases, and 13 bases had no gene match. Looked up from germline, CDR1 is SGHDT and CDR2 is YYEEEE. The study ran its PCR with 60 Vbeta and 13 Jbeta primers. TCRdb's table, derived via immunoSEQ multiplex PCR, lists solely in-frame clones and lacks some. Of about 91,000 clones in the sample, around 60% were seen once. The rearrangement links TRBV5-6 to TRBJ1-2; 9 nucleotides match TRBD1. The clonotype was recovered from a human donor in good health. The specimen was PBMCs. CDR3 sequence: CASSSDRGYFGVGYTF. CDR3 nucleotides: TGTGCCAGCAGCTCCGACAGGGGGTATTTTGGTGTTGGCTACACCTTC.